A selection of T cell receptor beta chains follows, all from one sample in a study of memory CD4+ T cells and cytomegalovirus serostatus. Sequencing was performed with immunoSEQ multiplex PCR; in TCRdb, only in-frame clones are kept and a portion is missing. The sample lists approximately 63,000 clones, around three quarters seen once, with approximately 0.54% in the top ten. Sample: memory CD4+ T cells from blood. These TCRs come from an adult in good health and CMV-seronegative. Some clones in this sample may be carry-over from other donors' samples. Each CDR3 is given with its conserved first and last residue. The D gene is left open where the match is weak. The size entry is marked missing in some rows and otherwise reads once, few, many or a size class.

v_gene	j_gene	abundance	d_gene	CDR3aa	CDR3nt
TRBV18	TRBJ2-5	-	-	CASYAGYQETQYF	TGTGCCAGCTATGCGGGGTACCAAGAGACCCAGTACTTC
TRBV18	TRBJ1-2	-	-	CASSPSGSGYTF	TGTGCCAGCTCACCTTCAGGGTCCGGCTACACCTTC
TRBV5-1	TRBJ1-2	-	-	CASSLDTPNYGYTF	TGCGCCAGCAGCTTGGACACTCCTAACTATGGCTACACCTTC
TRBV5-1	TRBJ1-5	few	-	CASSFLPGGINQPQHF	TGCGCCAGCAGCTTTTTACCGGGGGGCATCAATCAGCCCCAGCATTTT
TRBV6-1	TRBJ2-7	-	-	CASSEALRGWGQYF	TGTGCCAGCAGTGAAGCGCTTCGGGGATGGGGGCAGTACTTC
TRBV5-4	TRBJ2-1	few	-	CASSFASYNEQFF	TGTGCCAGCAGCTTCGCTAGTTACAATGAGCAGTTCTTC
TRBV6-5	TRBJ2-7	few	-	CASSGNGAYYEQYF	TGTGCCAGCAGTGGCAATGGTGCCTACTACGAGCAGTACTTC
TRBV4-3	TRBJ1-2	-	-	CASSPELLNYGYTF	TGCGCCAGCAGCCCTGAACTTTTGAACTATGGCTACACCTTC
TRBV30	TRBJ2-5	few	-	CAWSRPAQETQYF	TGTGCCTGGAGTCGCCCAGCTCAAGAGACCCAGTACTTC
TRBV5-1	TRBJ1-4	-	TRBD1	CASSKQGANGEKLFF	TGCGCCAGCAGCAAACAGGGGGCGAATGGTGAAAAACTGTTTTTT
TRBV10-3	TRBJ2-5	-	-	CAISESGGEETQYF	TGTGCCATCAGTGAGTCGGGCGGAGAAGAGACCCAGTACTTC
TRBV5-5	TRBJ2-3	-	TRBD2	CASSLRSVKRGNVNTQYF	TGTGCCAGCAGCTTGAGGTCAGTCAAGCGGGGGAATGTGAATACGCAGTATTTT
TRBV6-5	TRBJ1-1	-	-	CASISNTEAFF	TGTGCCAGCATATCGAACACTGAAGCTTTCTTT
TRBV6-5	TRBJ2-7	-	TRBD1	CASSLDRGEQYF	TGTGCCAGCAGCCTGGACAGGGGTGAGCAGTACTTC
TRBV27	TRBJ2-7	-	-	CASSARGGPYEQYF	TGTGCCAGCAGCGCCAGGGGCGGCCCCTACGAGCAGTACTTC
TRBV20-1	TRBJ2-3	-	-	CSAMWDTQYF	TGCAGTGCTATGTGGGATACGCAGTATTTT
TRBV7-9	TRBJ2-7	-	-	CASSFDSYEQYF	TGTGCCAGCAGCTTTGACAGCTACGAGCAGTACTTC
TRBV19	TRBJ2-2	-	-	CASKMAGTSGELFF	TGTGCCAGTAAAATGGCGGGAACTAGCGGGGAGCTGTTTTTT
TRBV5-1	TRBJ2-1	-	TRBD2	CASSLGGGGASNQQFF	TGCGCCAGCAGCTTGGGTGGCGGGGGGGCTTCCAACCAGCAGTTCTTC
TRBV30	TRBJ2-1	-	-	CAWYKTMSRQFF	TGTGCCTGGTACAAGACAATGAGTCGGCAGTTCTTC
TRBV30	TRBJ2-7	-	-	CAWSPETRIHEQYF	TGTGCCTGGAGTCCCGAGACTAGGATACACGAGCAGTACTTC
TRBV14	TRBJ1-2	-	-	CASSRDRSFYGYTF	TGTGCCAGCAGCCGAGACAGGAGTTTCTATGGCTACACCTTC
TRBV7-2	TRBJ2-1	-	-	CASSLVPHEQFF	TGTGCCAGCAGCTTAGTACCCCATGAGCAGTTCTTC
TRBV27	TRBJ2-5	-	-	CASRLTRGGPRGETQYF	TGTGCCAGCAGACTAACCCGCGGGGGCCCACGTGGGGAGACCCAGTACTTC
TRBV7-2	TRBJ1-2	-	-	CASSLEAQTAYYTF	TGTGCCAGCAGCTTAGAGGCCCAAACAGCCTACTACACCTTC
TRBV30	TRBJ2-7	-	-	CAWSADYEQYF	TGTGCCTGGAGTGCGGACTACGAGCAGTACTTC
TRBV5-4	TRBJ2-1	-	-	CASSEASNEQFF	TGTGCCAGCAGCGAAGCCTCTAATGAGCAGTTCTTC
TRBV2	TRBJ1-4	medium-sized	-	CASKQGSEKLFF	TGTGCCAGCAAACAGGGCAGTGAAAAACTGTTTTTT
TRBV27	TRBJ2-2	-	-	CASSRRGLAFRKRYTGELFF	TGTGCCAGCAGCCGTCGGGGTCTAGCGTTCCGGAAGAGGTACACCGGGGAGCTGTTTTTT
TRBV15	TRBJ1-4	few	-	CATSRLRTDNEKLFF	TGTGCCACCAGCAGATTAAGGACAGACAATGAAAAACTGTTTTTT
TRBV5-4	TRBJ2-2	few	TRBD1	CASTTDRGRTGELFF	TGTGCCAGCACCACGGACAGGGGGCGCACCGGGGAGCTGTTTTTT
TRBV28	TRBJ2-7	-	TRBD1	CAVLDRGLGEQYF	TGTGCCGTCCTGGACAGGGGGCTGGGCGAGCAGTACTTC
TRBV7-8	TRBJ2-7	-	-	CASSLRQVGYEQYF	TGTGCCAGCAGCCTACGACAGGTTGGCTACGAGCAGTACTTC
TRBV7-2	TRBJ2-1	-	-	CASSLEPQIYNEQFF	TGTGCCAGCAGCTTAGAGCCCCAGATCTACAATGAGCAGTTCTTC
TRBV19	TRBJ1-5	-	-	CASSIRTRGRRNQPQHF	TGTGCCAGTAGTATCCGAACAAGAGGACGGCGCAATCAGCCCCAGCATTTT
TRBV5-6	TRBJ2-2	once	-	CASSFIPGTRRRGTGELFF	TGTGCCAGCAGCTTCATCCCCGGGACGCGGCGGAGGGGCACCGGGGAGCTGTTTTTT
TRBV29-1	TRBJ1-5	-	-	CSVERARGEPQHF	TGCAGCGTTGAAAGAGCGCGGGGGGAGCCCCAGCATTTT
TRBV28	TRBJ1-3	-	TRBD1	CASSPFGTAGNTIYF	TGTGCCAGCAGTCCATTCGGGACAGCGGGAAACACCATATATTTT
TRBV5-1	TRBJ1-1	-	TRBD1	CASSTGTGGQAFF	TGCGCCAGCAGCACCGGGACAGGGGGCCAAGCTTTCTTT
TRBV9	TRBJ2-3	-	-	CASSVAGRTTDTQYF	TGTGCCAGCAGCGTAGCGGGGAGAACCACAGATACGCAGTATTTT
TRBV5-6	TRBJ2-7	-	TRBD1	CASSMGDRDGEQYF	TGTGCCAGCAGCATGGGGGACAGGGACGGCGAGCAGTACTTC
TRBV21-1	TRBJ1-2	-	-	CASNMIRANYGYTF	TGTGCCAGCAACATGATCAGGGCTAACTATGGCTACACCTTC
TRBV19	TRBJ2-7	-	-	CASSVRGGADEQYF	TGTGCCAGTAGTGTTCGAGGAGGGGCGGACGAGCAGTACTTC
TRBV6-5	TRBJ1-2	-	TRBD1	CASRIGQGVYGYTF	TGTGCCAGCAGGATCGGACAGGGTGTCTATGGCTACACCTTC
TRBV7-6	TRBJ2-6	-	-	CASSLEGGSGANVLTF	TGTGCCAGCAGCTTAGAGGGAGGATCTGGGGCCAACGTCCTGACTTTC
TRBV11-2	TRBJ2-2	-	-	CASSPDFDTGELFF	TGTGCCAGCAGCCCGGACTTTGACACCGGGGAGCTGTTTTTT
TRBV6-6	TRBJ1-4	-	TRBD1	CASTLGQINEKLFF	TGTGCCAGCACCCTGGGACAGATTAATGAAAAACTGTTTTTT
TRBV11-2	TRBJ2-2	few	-	CASSLRGAELFF	TGTGCCAGCAGCCTCCGAGGGGCCGAGCTGTTTTTT
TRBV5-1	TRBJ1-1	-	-	CASSLEQGGYTEAFF	TGCGCCAGCAGCTTGGAACAGGGAGGTTACACTGAAGCTTTCTTT
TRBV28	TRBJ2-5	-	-	CASSLWSRETQYF	TGTGCCAGCAGTTTATGGTCTAGAGAGACCCAGTACTTC
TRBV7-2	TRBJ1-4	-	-	CASSPHTTNEKLFF	TGTGCCAGCAGCCCGCACACAACTAATGAAAAACTGTTTTTT
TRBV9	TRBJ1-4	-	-	CASSVFGAGHKEKLFF	TGTGCCAGCAGCGTATTCGGCGCGGGTCATAAGGAAAAACTGTTTTTT
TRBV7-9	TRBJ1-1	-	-	CASSLLANTEAFF	TGTGCCAGCAGCCTACTAGCGAACACTGAAGCTTTCTTT
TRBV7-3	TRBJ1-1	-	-	CASSPSPGTEAFF	TGTGCCAGCAGCCCCAGTCCGGGCACTGAAGCTTTCTTT
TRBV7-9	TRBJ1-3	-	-	CASSSRVPAGNTIYF	TGTGCCAGCAGCTCCCGCGTACCAGCTGGAAACACCATATATTTT
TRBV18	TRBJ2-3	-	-	CASSPPKGGARTDTQYF	TGTGCCAGCTCACCACCTAAAGGGGGGGCCCGCACAGATACGCAGTATTTT
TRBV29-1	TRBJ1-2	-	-	CSVSGTTTAYGYTF	TGCAGCGTGTCCGGGACCACAACCGCCTATGGCTACACCTTC
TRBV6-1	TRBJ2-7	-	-	CASSAGPRGYEQYF	TGTGCCAGCAGTGCGGGACCGAGGGGTTACGAGCAGTACTTC
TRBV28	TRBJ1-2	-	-	CASSLDRIYGYTF	TGTGCCAGCAGTTTAGACAGGATCTATGGCTACACCTTC